A single sample gave rise to the 22 T cell receptor beta chains below, sequenced in a study of tumor-infiltrating lymphocytes in primary liver carcinoma. TCR beta cDNA was reverse-transcribed from about 500 ng of total RNA. The reaction used a constant-region primer and ProtoScript II reverse transcriptase. Amplification in three nested multiplex PCR rounds with slightly modified ARM-PCR gave rise to TCR beta libraries. TRBV1-TRBV30 forward primers and a C-beta reverse primer were used in the first two PCR rounds, which each ran for approximately 11 cycles. Each CDR3 protein gets one entry after TCRdb re-called the multiplex PCR reads with MiXCR. The data show roughly 78,000 distinct CDR3 sequences, 71% seen once. DNA and RNA were both co-extracted from 20-30 mg of bulk tissue that had not been sorted. Sequencing was done on a sample of liver tumor tissue from sampling region 4. Sample subset: tumor region T4, right-lateral pole. All receptors derive from a woman aged 55-70 years with primary liver carcinoma and hepatitis B virus infection.

Notes on this clonotype: Just one base apart from a much larger clone, this may be a read error. The chain employs TRBV7-9 and TRBJ1-2, with D possibly TRBD1 on 6 matching bases. V lost 5 bases, J lost 4 bases, and 17 bases lay in between. The CDR3 loop spans 15 amino acids. CDR1 is SEHNR, CDR2 FQNEAQ, per germline (reference sequence). DNA of the CDR3: TGTGCCAGCAGCGCCAGTGGGGGGCTTGCCTATGGCTACACCTTC. Translating gives CASSASGGLAYGYTF.

Comments on this clonotype: Relative to the germline gene, one junction end is altered; a read error may explain this. V gene TRBV7-8 combines with J gene TRBJ2-7; D gene ambiguous. Germline CDR1 reads SGHVS; CDR2 reads FQNEAQ. The CDR3 consists of 14 residues. This CDR3 is CTSSSRGGAYEQYF. In DNA form, the CDR3 reads TGTACCAGCAGCTCCCGTGGTGGTGCCTACGAGCAGTACTTC.

This chain links TRBV6-7 with TRBJ2-1, with a possible D match to TRBD2 (6 bases). TRBV6-7 is an ORF; its function is uncertain. Trimming removed 2 bases at V and 9 bases at J, with 23 bases between. This CDR3 region has 17 residues. The CDR3 DNA reads as TGTGCCAGCAGTTACGAAGGCGGGAATAGTGGGATCAGTGAGCAGTTCTTC. Encoded protein: CASSYEGGNSGISEQFF.

This clonotype was seen ten or more times. J is TRBJ2-5 and V is TRBV6-2 or TRBV6-3, with D perhaps matching TRBD2 (6 bases). The germline CDR1 and CDR2 sequences are MNHEY and SVGEGT. The CDR3 sequence is 14 residues long. Trimming pared 4 bases from V and 1 base from J, leaving 10 bases between. The CDR3 sequence: CASSSGGTQETQYF. The CDR3 nucleotides read TGTGCCAGCAGTTCCGGCGGGACCCAAGAGACCCAGTACTTC.

This clonotype was detected only once. CDR3 sequence reads: CVSSPRHGIDTGELFF. The CDR3 DNA reads TGTGTCAGTTCACCACGGCACGGGATTGACACCGGGGAGCTGTTTTTT. The chain joins TRBV18 to TRBJ2-2; D may be TRBD2 (5 bases). The CDR3 runs 16 residues. Germline values: CDR1 KGHSH, CDR2 LQKENI. Looking up the rest from reference TRBV18 and TRBJ2-2 gives the full variable domain: NAGVMQNPRHLVRRRGQEARLRCSPMKGHSHVYWYRQLPEEGLKFMVYLQKENIIDESGMPKERFSAEFPKEGPSILRIQQVVRGDSAAYFCVSSPRHGIDTGELFFGEGSRLTVL.

Points on this clonotype: The germline gene is not matched at one end of the junction; a read error may be the cause. This chain links TRBV6-5 with TRBJ1-2; D possibly corresponds to TRBD1 (5 bases). There are 17 residues in the CDR3. Looked up from germline, CDR1 is MNHEY and CDR2 is SVGAGI. The CDR3 protein is CASRTWGSRASGYGYTF. For the CDR3, the DNA is TGTGCTAGCAGAACATGGGGGAGTAGGGCATCGGGGTATGGCTACACCTTC.

A remark on this clonotype: One end of the junction fails to match germline, which may point to a read error. V and J are TRBV10-1 and TRBJ2-7; 8 bases map to TRBD1. In germline, CDR1 is WNHNN, CDR2 SYGVQD (reference sequence). There are 15 residues in the CDR3. CDR3 DNA sequence: TGTGCCAGCGGCAGTACCGGGACAGGTTCCCAAGAGCAGTACTTC. Protein: CASGSTGTGSQEQYF.

As regards this clonotype: The CDR3 does not close with the conserved phenylalanine or tryptophan, likely indicating a read error. It is unclear where the CDR3 begins or ends on the DNA, so no DNA is shown, and the CDR3 is as TCRdb lists it. This chain joins TRBV11-2 and TRBJ1-2. From its first to its last residue, the CDR3 has 14 amino acids. Germline-derived CDR1 and CDR2 are SGHAT and FQNNGV. The CDR3 loop reads CVSSFSQANYGHTI.

For this clonotype: Since no conserved phenylalanine or tryptophan closes the CDR3, a read error is the likely cause. The rearrangement links TRBV11-3 to TRBJ2-1; weak D call: TRBD1 (5 bases). V shed 2 bases and J shed 3 bases, with 11 bases lying between them. This CDR3 is 15 amino acids long. Per germline, CDR1 SGHNT and CDR2 YENEEA. The DNA of the CDR3 is TGTGCCAGCAGCTTATATGAAGGGGTCTACAATGAGCAGTTCTCC. Its protein is CASSLYEGVYNEQFS.

Of note for this clonotype: This may come from a read error, since a much larger clone is one base off. The rearrangement joins TRBV5-1 to TRBJ2-1, with 14 nucleotides matching TRBD2. The CDR3 runs to 16 residues. Per germline, CDR1 SGHRS and CDR2 YFSETQ. CDR3 sequence (DNA): TGCGCCAGCAGCGCTGGGGGGACTAGCGGGAGAAATGAGCAGTTATTC. Protein: CASSAGGTSGRNEQLF.

This clonotype was found many times. The chain couples TRBV12-3 or TRBV12-4 to TRBJ2-2; 10 bases are a match to TRBD1. The CDR3 runs to 16 residues. V lost 7 bases and J lost 6; bases outside the gene matches: 11. CDR3 amino acids: CASTLSRTGGAGELFF. DNA of the CDR3: TGTGCCAGCACTCTAAGTCGGACAGGGGGTGCCGGGGAGCTGTTTTTT.

This clonotype was seen ten or more times. J is TRBJ2-1 and V is TRBV4-1; the D is unclear. The V gene's germline CDR1 is MGHRA and CDR2 YSYEKL. The CDR3 consists of 14 residues. Trimming stripped 0 bases from V and 6 bases from J, with 9 bases between. CDR3 protein: CASSQDRITNEQFF. The CDR3 region has the DNA TGCGCCAGCAGCCAAGATCGAATAACCAATGAGCAGTTCTTC.

On this clonotype: Being one base from a much bigger clone, this may be a read error. The chain couples TRBV28 to TRBJ2-7; D unclear. Germline assignment: CDR1 MDHEN and CDR2 SYDVKM. The CDR3 length is 19 residues. The CDR3 loop is CASSSTGGHQPGRLYELYF. CDR3 DNA sequence: TGTGCCAGCAGCTCTACCGGTGGGCACCAGCCTGGGCGCCTCTACGAGCTGTACTTC.

This clonotype was detected once. The V call is TRBV11-3, the J call TRBJ2-1; possible D gene TRBD1, 5 bases. The germline V gene encodes CDR1 SGHNT and CDR2 YENEEA. Trimming took off 1 base at V and 14 bases at J, with 21 bases between the two ends. The CDR3 spans 15 residues. CDR3 in amino acids: CASSLGAQGLNEEFF. For the CDR3, the DNA is TGTGCCAGCAGCTTAGGGGCCCAGGGTCTCAACGAGGAGTTCTTC. The whole variable domain, filled in from reference TRBV11-3 and TRBJ2-1, reads EAGVVQSPRYKIIEKKQPVAFWCNPISGHNTLYWYLQNLGQGPELLIRYENEEAVDDSQLPKDRFSAERLKGVDSTLKIQPAELGDSAVYLCASSLGAQGLNEEFFGPGTRLTVL.

Notes on this clonotype: Since a much larger clone is just one base distant, this may be a read error. The genes are TRBV28 and TRBJ1-2; tentative D call: TRBD1 (6 bases). Deletions cut 5 bases from V and 6 bases from J, with 22 bases between. The CDR3 length is 16 residues. The germline V gene has CDR1 MDHEN and CDR2 SYDVKM. The CDR3 here is CASSLNDPGQINGYTF. The CDR3 DNA follows: TGTGCCAGCAGTCTTAACGACCCGGGACAAATTAATGGCTACACCTTC.

Turning to this clonotype: Since a much larger clone is just one base distant, this may be a read error. The chain carries TRBV7-9 and TRBJ2-3; 8 bases line up with TRBD1. Germline loops: CDR1 SEHNR, CDR2 FQNEAQ (reference sequence). The length of the CDR3 is 15 residues. The ends lost 5 bases at V and 3 bases at J; junction bases unmatched: 7. The CDR3: CASSIGQGGTDTQYF. CDR3 sequence (DNA): TGTGCCAGCAGCATTGGACAGGGTGGAACAGATACGCAGTATTTT.

This clonotype came up many times. The chain combines TRBV12-3 or TRBV12-4 with TRBJ2-7; D remains ambiguous. The CDR3 runs to 13 residues. V was cut by 1 base and J by 3 bases, with 7 bases left in between. Written as DNA, the CDR3 is TGTGCCAGCAGTTTAGGCAGCGTCTACGAGCAGTACTTC. It yields the protein CASSLGSVYEQYF.

For this clonotype: The CDR3 does not end in the conserved phenylalanine or tryptophan, so this is likely a read error. The rearrangement uses TRBV13 and TRBJ2-1, with TRBD2 matching 7 bases. The V segment lost 5 bases and the J segment 5 bases; nucleotides outside the gene matches: 12. The CDR3 has 16 residues. Germline loops: CDR1 PRHDT, CDR2 FYEKMQ (reference sequence). CDR3 protein: CASSPSGANFDNEQFL. The CDR3, as DNA: TGTGCCAGCAGCCCTAGCGGAGCTAACTTCGACAATGAGCAGTTCCTC.

As concerns this clonotype: This may be a read error: a much more frequent sequence differs by one nucleotide. The chain has TRBV30 and TRBJ1-3; D is uncertain. The CDR3 runs to 12 residues. Per germline, CDR1 GTSNPN and CDR2 SVGIG (reference sequence). The CDR3 sequence is CAWSVQTNTVYF. The CDR3 region has the DNA TGTGCCTGGAGTGTACAGACTAACACCGTATATTTT. Full variable domain (remainder filled in from reference TRBV30 and TRBJ1-3): SQTIHQWPATLVQPVGSPLSLECTVEGTSNPNLYWYRQAAGRGLQLLFYSVGIGQISSEVPQNLSASRPQDRQFILSSKKLLLSDSGFYLCAWSVQTNTVYFGEGSWLTVV.

For this clonotype: A much more abundant neighbour one base away suggests this may be a read error. The chain carries TRBV7-9 and TRBJ1-2, with D uncertain. CDR1 is SEHNR and CDR2 is FQNEAQ in the germline V gene (reference sequence). The CDR3 totals 12 residues. CDR3 residues: CVSSPTQGGYTF. The CDR3 DNA is TGTGTCAGCAGCCCCACCCAAGGTGGCTACACCTTC.

On this clonotype itself: This CDR3 fails to terminate in the conserved phenylalanine or tryptophan, so it likely reflects a read error. V usage is TRBV29-1 and J usage is TRBJ2-2; 8 positions agree with TRBD1. J lost 10 bases, V lost 7 bases, and 8 bases had no gene match. The germline V gene has CDR1 SQVTM and CDR2 ANQGSEA. The CDR3 consists of 12 residues. CDR3 coding DNA: TGCAGCGCGCAGGGGGCTTCTTTGGAGCTGTTTTTG. Translated, it gives CSAQGASLELFL.

This clonotype appeared once. One end of the junction fails to match germline, which may point to a read error. The CDR3 loop reads CASSQVRRQPEAFF. CDR3 in DNA: TGCGCCAGCAGTCAAGTCCGCAGGCAGCCAGAAGCTTTCTTT. The rearrangement links TRBV4-1 to TRBJ1-1; D not certain. Per germline, CDR1 MGHRA and CDR2 YSYEKL. The CDR3 is 14 amino acids.